This T cell receptor beta chain was sequenced for a study of T-cell reconstitution after alpha-beta-depleted transplantation in children. Preparation of the TCRbeta library was carried out with unique molecular identifiers. Each CDR3 protein is one row after TCRdb ran MiXCR on the PCR reads. The table lists a few hundred thousand distinct CDR3 sequences, roughly 9.1% of them singletons. The CDR3 runs 13 residues. The germline V gene has CDR1 SGDLS and CDR2 YYNGEE. Trimming took off 2 bases at V and 3 bases at J, with 9 bases between the two ends. This clonotype has at least ten counts. What it binds is unknown. Study-wide results and limits: Newly produced T cells mostly accounted for T-cell counts and diversity one year post-transplant. Some patients showed high day-60 TCRbeta diversity, which derived from surviving recipient T cells and thymic progenitors.

The chain joins TRBV9 to TRBJ2-7; no firm D call. The sample was PBMCs, taken before TCRalphabeta/CD19-depleted stem cell transplant. The clonotype originates from a boy in the first two years of life with acute myeloid leukemia, due to receive a stem cell transplant. The CDR3 DNA reads TGTGCCAGCAGCGTTGGCCCCCACTACGAGCAGTACTTC. Amino acid sequence: CASSVGPHYEQYF.